This T cell receptor beta chain stems from a study of tumor-infiltrating lymphocytes in localized non-small cell lung cancer. The wider study: Patients included smokers and never-smokers with various histologies, some sampled after neoadjuvant chemotherapy.

Data came from immunoSEQ multiplex PCR; TCRdb stores just in-frame clones and leaves some out. The sample has about 24,000 clones, roughly two thirds seen once. The sample holds a few counts of this clone. The antigen is unknown. The V end was cut by 1 base, the J end by 3 bases, with 4 bases between. From germline, CDR1 is SEHNR and CDR2 FQNEAQ (reference sequence). This CDR3 is built from 13 residues. Notes on the study in general: Available tissue quantity limited TCR sequencing to a patient subset. Technical variation could not be separated from intratumor heterogeneity here. IM1 and IM2 tumors showed no difference in T-cell fraction.

The chain employs TRBV7-9 and TRBJ1-5; unclear D gene. This clonotype was obtained from a human donor with non-small cell lung cancer. The material sequenced was lung tumor tissue. The CDR3 region is CASSLEVNQPQHF. The CDR3, as DNA: TGTGCCAGCAGCTTAGAAGTCAATCAGCCCCAGCATTTT.